This is a list of T cell receptor beta chains from one sample in a study of shared clonotypes between healthy human individuals. Here immunoSEQ multiplex PCR was the method, and the copy in TCRdb shows in-frame clones only, minus some. This sample carries about a million clones, around 74% of them seen once, and the ten largest clones take approximately 1.5%. Sequenced input: memory CD4+ T cells sorted from blood. The receptors stem from a man aged 18 to 35 in good health. Each CDR3 is given with its conserved first and last residue. D genes are given only for firm matches. Not every row has a clone size; where given, it reads once, few, many or a size class.

TRBV5-1	TRBD1	TRBJ1-3	few	TGCGCCAGCAGCTACGGACAGGAGGGTGGAAACACCATATATTTT	CASSYGQEGGNTIYF
TRBV27	NA	TRBJ2-7	NA	TGTGCCAGCAGTTTATCTTCCCCGGGACGCTCCTACGAGCAGTACTTC	CASSLSSPGRSYEQYF
TRBV7-9	NA	TRBJ1-5	NA	TGTGCCAGCAGCTTAGATGACAGGCCCAATCAGCCCCAGCATTTT	CASSLDDRPNQPQHF
TRBV2	NA	TRBJ2-7	NA	TGTGCCAGCAGTGAAGCAGGTGGGGGTTACGAGCAGTACTTC	CASSEAGGGYEQYF
TRBV5-1	NA	TRBJ2-5	NA	TGCGCCAGCAGCTACGGGGTCGGAGAGACCCAGTACTTC	CASSYGVGETQYF
TRBV5-1	NA	TRBJ1-6	NA	TGCGCCAGCAGCTTGGGGCAGACGAGCCTATCACCCCTCCACTTT	CASSLGQTSLSPLHF
TRBV5-4	NA	TRBJ1-4	NA	TGTGCCAGCAGCCAAACAGGTTCGGGCACTAATGAAAAACTGTTTTTT	CASSQTGSGTNEKLFF
TRBV4-1	TRBD2	TRBJ2-5	NA	TGCGCCAGCAGCCAACTCCCAAACCTAGCGGGAGCAGAGACCCAGTACTTC	CASSQLPNLAGAETQYF
TRBV2	TRBD1	TRBJ1-1	few	TGTGCCTCACAGGGGGCGGGCACTGAAGCTTTCTTT	CASQGAGTEAFF
TRBV6-5	NA	TRBJ2-7	NA	TGTGCCAGCAGTTACGAAGGCAAGAGCTCCTACGAGCAGTACTTC	CASSYEGKSSYEQYF
TRBV5-4	NA	TRBJ1-4	NA	TGTGCCAGCAGCTTGTCGAGTCAGACTAATGAAAAACTGTTTTTT	CASSLSSQTNEKLFF
TRBV29-1	TRBD1	TRBJ1-2	NA	TGCAGCGTGAGACAGGGTGATGGCTACACCTTC	CSVRQGDGYTF
TRBV6-5	NA	TRBJ2-7	once	TGTGCCAGCAGTTTCCTAGACAGGACCTACGAGCAGTACTTC	CASSFLDRTYEQYF
TRBV2	NA	TRBJ1-2	NA	TGTGCCAGCAGACAGGGCCACGGGAGGGGCTACACCTTC	CASRQGHGRGYTF